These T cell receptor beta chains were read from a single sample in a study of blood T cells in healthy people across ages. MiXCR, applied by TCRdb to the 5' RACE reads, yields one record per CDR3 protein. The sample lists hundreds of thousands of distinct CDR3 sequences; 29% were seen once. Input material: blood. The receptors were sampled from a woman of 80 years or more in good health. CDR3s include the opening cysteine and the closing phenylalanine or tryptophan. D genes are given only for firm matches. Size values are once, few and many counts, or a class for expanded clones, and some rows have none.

CDR3: CASSSRAGGLNTEAFF
DNA: TGTGCCAGCAGCTCTAGGGCAGGGGGCCTGAACACTGAAGCTTTCTTT
V: TRBV7-2
D: TRBD1
J: TRBJ1-1
size: .

CDR3: CASNDRPEDGYTF
DNA: TGTGCCAGCAATGACAGGCCTGAAGATGGCTACACCTTC
V: TRBV6-2/TRBV6-3
D: .
J: TRBJ1-2
size: many

CDR3: CASRNRVLVGELFF
DNA: TGTGCCAGCAGGAACAGGGTTTTGGTCGGGGAGCTGTTTTTT
V: TRBV2
D: .
J: TRBJ2-2
size: .

CDR3: CASSQDRWRGGRGYGYTF
DNA: TGTGCCAGCAGCCAAGATAGGTGGAGAGGGGGGCGAGGCTATGGCTACACCTTC
V: TRBV3-1
D: .
J: TRBJ1-2
size: .

CDR3: CAGTISDSYEQYF
DNA: TGTGCCGGCACAATTTCCGACTCCTACGAGCAGTACTTC
V: TRBV2
D: .
J: TRBJ2-7
size: few

CDR3: CASSSLGGHNYGYTF
DNA: TGTGCCAGCAGCTCCCTCGGGGGGCACAACTATGGCTACACCTTC
V: TRBV7-2
D: .
J: TRBJ1-2
size: few

CDR3: CASSLARKGVTYNEQFF
DNA: TGTGCCAGCAGTTTAGCCCGGAAGGGTGTAACCTACAATGAGCAGTTCTTC
V: TRBV12-3/TRBV12-4
D: .
J: TRBJ2-1
size: .

CDR3: CASSLQVLASYNEQFF
DNA: TGTGCCAGCAGCCTGCAGGTTCTGGCTTCCTACAATGAGCAGTTCTTC
V: TRBV7-9
D: .
J: TRBJ2-1
size: many

CDR3: CSARDRQGMDGYTF
DNA: TGCAGTGCTAGAGACCGACAGGGGATGGATGGCTACACCTTC
V: TRBV20-1
D: TRBD1
J: TRBJ1-2
size: many

CDR3: CATSATLGDSHPNEQFF
DNA: TGTGCCACCAGTGCCACCCTGGGAGACAGCCACCCTAATGAGCAGTTCTTC
V: TRBV24-1
D: .
J: TRBJ2-1
size: .

CDR3: CASSSPSIFRGNTGELFF
DNA: TGTGCCAGCAGTTCTCCATCGATCTTCAGGGGAAACACCGGGGAGCTGTTTTTT
V: TRBV6-2/TRBV6-3
D: .
J: TRBJ2-2
size: .

CDR3: CASSFGHRDLGEQYF
DNA: TGCGCCAGCAGCTTTGGCCACAGGGATCTGGGCGAGCAGTACTTC
V: TRBV5-1
D: .
J: TRBJ2-7
size: .

CDR3: CSARSLGGDEQFF
DNA: TGCAGTGCTAGATCCCTAGGGGGGGATGAGCAGTTCTTC
V: TRBV20-1
D: .
J: TRBJ2-1
size: .

CDR3: CASSFDSTSYNEQFF
DNA: TGTGCCAGCAGCTTCGACAGTACTTCCTACAATGAGCAGTTCTTC
V: TRBV7-2
D: .
J: TRBJ2-1
size: many

CDR3: CASGPRYEQYF
DNA: TGTGCCAGCGGACCCCGGTACGAGCAGTACTTC
V: TRBV28
D: .
J: TRBJ2-7
size: .

CDR3: CASSPEWGGQETQYF
DNA: TGTGCCAGCAGCCCGGAGTGGGGGGGCCAAGAGACCCAGTACTTC
V: TRBV7-2
D: TRBD2
J: TRBJ2-5
size: .

CDR3: CSAKARDRVRDEQYF
DNA: TGCAGTGCTAAAGCCCGAGACAGGGTTAGAGATGAGCAGTACTTC
V: TRBV20-1
D: TRBD1
J: TRBJ2-5
size: .

CDR3: CASSPLDSVSYGYTF
DNA: TGTGCCAGCTCACCCTTGGACAGCGTATCCTATGGCTACACCTTC
V: TRBV18
D: .
J: TRBJ1-2
size: few

CDR3: CASSQTGGGKNIQYF
DNA: TGTGCCAGCAGCCAGACAGGGGGCGGCAAAAACATTCAGTACTTC
V: TRBV3-1
D: TRBD1
J: TRBJ2-4
size: .

CDR3: CASSYGGPYGYTF
DNA: TGTGCCAGCAGTTACGGGGGTCCCTATGGCTACACCTTC
V: TRBV6-5
D: .
J: TRBJ1-2
size: many

CDR3: CASSLTASGSGGYTF
DNA: TGTGCCAGCAGCCTCACGGCTTCCGGCAGCGGTGGCTACACCTTC
V: TRBV11-2
D: .
J: TRBJ1-2
size: many

CDR3: CASKGRGYYNEQFF
DNA: TGTGCCAGCAAGGGAAGGGGCTATTACAATGAGCAGTTCTTC
V: TRBV3-1
D: .
J: TRBJ2-1
size: many

CDR3: CSARDYTGVSNQPQHF
DNA: TGCAGTGCTAGGGATTATACAGGGGTGAGCAATCAGCCCCAGCATTTT
V: TRBV20-1
D: TRBD1
J: TRBJ1-5
size: .

CDR3: CSARDDRGLETQYF
DNA: TGCAGTGCTAGAGATGACAGAGGGCTCGAGACCCAGTACTTC
V: TRBV20-1
D: .
J: TRBJ2-5
size: many

CDR3: CASSQEHVALAYNEQFF
DNA: TGTGCCAGCAGCCAAGAGCATGTGGCCCTAGCCTACAATGAGCAGTTCTTC
V: TRBV4-2
D: .
J: TRBJ2-1
size: .

CDR3: CASREWAGDVGELFF
DNA: TGTGCCAGCAGAGAGTGGGCCGGGGACGTCGGGGAGCTGTTTTTT
V: TRBV7-2
D: .
J: TRBJ2-2
size: .

CDR3: CASSRDNPTDTQYF
DNA: TGCGCCAGCTCGCGGGACAACCCCACAGATACGCAGTATTTT
V: TRBV5-1
D: .
J: TRBJ2-3
size: many

CDR3: CSVARGRGTEAFF
DNA: TGCAGCGTTGCCAGGGGTCGGGGCACTGAAGCTTTCTTT
V: TRBV29-1
D: .
J: TRBJ1-1
size: once

CDR3: CASSLLQGGDNERLFF
DNA: TGTGCCAGCAGCTTACTCCAGGGCGGGGATAATGAAAGACTGTTTTTT
V: TRBV7-2
D: .
J: TRBJ1-4
size: few

CDR3: CASRDRRGEQYF
DNA: TGTGCCAGCCGGGACCGGAGAGGCGAGCAGTACTTC
V: TRBV6-2/TRBV6-3
D: .
J: TRBJ2-7
size: many

CDR3: CASSQSTSGGTNEQFF
DNA: TGTGCCAGCTCCCAATCGACTAGCGGGGGAACCAATGAGCAGTTCTTC
V: TRBV18
D: TRBD2
J: TRBJ2-1
size: .

CDR3: CSATWGHYGYTF
DNA: TGCAGTGCTACTTGGGGGCACTATGGCTACACCTTC
V: TRBV20-1
D: .
J: TRBJ1-2
size: .

CDR3: CATSPRTSGSTDTQYF
DNA: TGTGCCACCAGCCCCAGGACTAGCGGGAGTACAGATACGCAGTATTTT
V: TRBV15
D: TRBD2
J: TRBJ2-3
size: .

CDR3: CSARAARDVEKLFF
DNA: TGCAGTGCCCGGGCAGCACGGGACGTCGAAAAACTGTTTTTT
V: TRBV20-1
D: .
J: TRBJ1-4
size: .